The 23 T cell receptor beta chains reported below all come from one sample, sequenced in a study of blood T cell repertoires in COVID-19 (dated by TCRdb to 2020 to 2021). Libraries were made using the immunoSEQ multiplex PCR assay. What TCRdb holds here is the immuneACCESS table cut down to in-frame rearrangements. Part of the clones is not present; checked against another copy, under half of the missing clones reflect an unresolved V gene, and the others are unexplained. The sample contains approximately 230,000 clones, 70% to 85% of them found a single time. About 8.9% of the sample rests with the top ten. Sequenced input: peripheral blood. These TCRs come from a man older than 75 with acute or convalescent COVID-19.

This chain connects TRBV13 to TRBJ1-2, with D perhaps TRBD1 (6 bases). Trimming cost V 2 bases and J 1 base, with 11 bases left between them. The CDR3 runs 15 residues. Germline CDR1 and CDR2: PRHDT and FYEKMQ (reference sequence). The CDR3 is CASSLQGPSNYGYTF. The CDR3 DNA sequence: TGTGCCAGCAGCTTACAGGGGCCGAGTAACTATGGCTACACCTTC. Full variable domain (missing parts from reference TRBV13 and TRBJ1-2): AAGVIQSPRHLIKEKRETATLKCYPIPRHDTVYWYQQGPGQDPQFLISFYEKMQSDKGSIPDRFSAQQFSDYHSELNMSSLELGDSALYFCASSLQGPSNYGYTFGSGTRLTVV.

This sequence joins TRBV5-1 and TRBJ1-4, with a weak D call TRBD1 (5 bases). The germline gives CDR1 SGHRS, CDR2 YFSETQ. The CDR3 is 15 amino acids. V lost 4 bases, J lost 0 bases, and 10 bases lay in between. The DNA for the CDR3 is TGCGCCAGCAGCGAGGCAGGGTCAACTAATGAAAAACTGTTTTTT. Amino acids: CASSEAGSTNEKLFF.

This chain links TRBV29-1 with TRBJ2-7, with TRBD1 matching 7 bases. Germline assignment: CDR1 SQVTM and CDR2 ANQGSEA. The CDR3 has 12 residues. The trim removed 7 bases at V and 2 bases at J, leaving 5 bases unmatched. The CDR3 DNA follows: TGCAGCGGCGCCGGGACAGCCTACGAGCAGTACTTC. Translated: CSGAGTAYEQYF.

The CDR3 DNA follows: TGCAGCGTAGATGAGACAGGGACCGCTAACTATGGCTACACCTTC. Translated: CSVDETGTANYGYTF. The chain combines TRBV29-1 with TRBJ1-2; the match to TRBD1 covers 7 bases. The CDR3 loop spans 15 amino acids. Germline V CDR1 and CDR2: SQVTM, ANQGSEA. Germline trimming cut 6 bases from V and 0 bases from J; bases unmatched to any gene: 10. Together with reference TRBV29-1 and TRBJ1-2, the CDR3 gives the full variable domain: SAVISQKPSRDICQRGTSLTIQCQVDSQVTMMFWYRQQPGQSLTLIATANQGSEATYESGFVIDKFPISRPNLTFSTLTVSNMSPEDSSIYLCSVDETGTANYGYTFGSGTRLTVV.

The genes are TRBV28 and TRBJ1-5; D not certain. V lost 4 bases and J lost 10, with 8 bases in between. This CDR3 is 11 amino acids long. CDR1 is MDHEN and CDR2 is SYDVKM in the germline V gene. The CDR3 spells CASSSLVPQHF. The DNA of the CDR3 is TGTGCCAGCAGTTCCCTTGTACCCCAGCATTTT.

This rearrangement joins TRBV28 to TRBJ1-3; the D is unclear. This CDR3 spans 16 amino acids. V was shortened by 5 bases and J by 0 bases, with 14 bases between the two germline ends. Germline loops: CDR1 MDHEN, CDR2 SYDVKM. The CDR3 here is CASSPSSRGSGNTIYF. The DNA for the CDR3 is TGTGCCAGCAGTCCATCGTCCAGAGGCTCTGGAAACACCATATATTTT.

This clone was observed a single time. The chain combines TRBV2 with TRBJ2-3; TRBD1 aligns across 8 bases. This CDR3 contains 16 residues. V trimming: 5 bases; J trimming: 4 bases; junction bases outside the gene matches: 11. Germline CDR1 and CDR2: SNHLY and FYNNEI. CDR3 amino acids: CASSLLRTGSADTQYF. The CDR3 DNA reads TGTGCCAGCAGTCTCCTCCGGACAGGGAGCGCAGATACGCAGTATTTT.

The sample holds one count of this clone. The genes are TRBV9 and TRBJ2-3; no clear D. The V end was cut by 4 bases, the J end by 3 bases, with 9 bases between. Germline V gene sequence: CDR1 SGDLS, CDR2 YYNGEE. The CDR3 contains 13 residues. In DNA form, the CDR3 reads TGTGCCAGCAGCCGCAGACTTACAGATACGCAGTATTTT. This gives the protein CASSRRLTDTQYF.

In DNA, the CDR3 is TGTGCCAGCAACCTGATGGGACAGGGGAATTCACCCCTCCACTTT. Translating gives CASNLMGQGNSPLHF. The rearrangement links TRBV7-2 to TRBJ1-6; the match to TRBD1 covers 10 bases. After removal of 7 bases from V and 7 bases from J, the junction contained 7 bases not matched to a gene. This CDR3 spans 15 amino acids. Germline V gene lookup returns CDR1 SGHTA and CDR2 FQGNSA.

The V and J genes are TRBV9 and TRBJ2-1; perhaps TRBD2 as D (6 bases). CDR1 and CDR2 from the germline V gene are SGDLS and YYNGEE. This CDR3 spans 16 amino acids. Trimming removed 0 bases from V and 1 base from J, with 11 bases in between. The chain's CDR3 is CASSVAWDSSYNEQFF. In DNA, the CDR3 is TGTGCCAGCAGCGTAGCTTGGGACTCTTCCTACAATGAGCAGTTCTTC.

The chain employs TRBV29-1 and TRBJ2-3, with TRBD1 identical over 10 bases. After removal of 6 bases from V and 5 bases from J, the junction contained 8 bases not matched to a gene. The CDR3 spans 14 residues. Germline CDR1 is SQVTM and CDR2 is ANQGSEA. The CDR3 here is CSVYGQGGVDTQYF. The CDR3, as DNA: TGCAGCGTGTATGGACAGGGGGGTGTAGATACGCAGTATTTT.

This clone appeared once. The chain employs TRBV27 and TRBJ2-1; TRBD2 matches 10 bases. The CDR3 runs 16 residues. The ends lost 6 bases at V and 4 bases at J; junction bases unmatched: 9. The germline V gene has CDR1 MNHEY and CDR2 SMNVEV (reference sequence). The CDR3 loop reads CASRILTSGTYNEQFF. In nucleotides, the CDR3 is TGTGCCAGCAGGATCCTAACTAGCGGGACTTACAATGAGCAGTTCTTC.

This rearrangement joins TRBV28 to TRBJ1-2, with TRBD1 matching over 8 bases. The length of the CDR3 is 14 residues. V trimming: 4 bases; J trimming: 5 bases; junction bases outside the gene matches: 6. From germline, CDR1 is MDHEN and CDR2 SYDVKM. The chain's CDR3 is CASSSLGTGYGYTF. Here the CDR3 DNA reads TGTGCCAGCAGTTCCTTGGGGACAGGATATGGCTACACCTTC.

This clone was seen more than once but under ten times. This chain joins TRBV18 and TRBJ2-7; TRBD1 matches 9 bases. Per the germline V gene, CDR1 is KGHSH and CDR2 is LQKENI. The CDR3 consists of 15 residues. V was clipped by 6 bases and J by 3 bases; unmatched bases: 9. In DNA, the CDR3 is TGTGCCAGCTCTGGTTCCGGGACAGGGAACTACGAGCAGTACTTC. Translation: CASSGSGTGNYEQYF.

This clone showed up just a few times. This chain uses TRBV6-1 with TRBJ1-2; TRBD1 agrees at 7 bases. The CDR3 extends over 16 amino acids. Losses at the gene ends were 2 bases for V and 4 bases for J; bases not matched to a gene: 10. CDR1 is MNHNS, CDR2 SASEGT, per germline. CDR3 loop: CASSELGRGRVYGYTF. CDR3 in DNA: TGTGCCAGCAGTGAATTAGGTAGGGGGCGCGTCTATGGCTACACCTTC.

V gene TRBV4-2 combines with J gene TRBJ1-3; D gene ambiguous. Germline-derived CDR1 and CDR2 are LGHNA and YNFKEQ. Trimming removed 0 bases from V and 10 bases from J, with 16 bases in between. This CDR3 contains 15 residues. This CDR3 reads CASSQDISPWETIYF. CDR3 nucleotides: TGTGCCAGCAGCCAAGATATAAGTCCATGGGAGACCATATATTTT.

This chain links TRBV19 with TRBJ2-6; 8 bases map to TRBD2. Germline values: CDR1 LNHDA, CDR2 SQIVND (reference sequence). The junction had 5 bases not matched to a gene; V was cut back by 6 bases and J by 4 bases. The CDR3 loop spans 15 amino acids. The CDR3 bases are TGTGCCAGTAGCTCGGGGGGGCGAGGGGCCAACGTCCTGACTTTC. Its protein product is CASSSGGRGANVLTF.

The V call is TRBV5-4, the J call TRBJ1-2; 9 nucleotides agree with TRBD1. Germline CDR1 is SGHNT and CDR2 is YYREEE (reference sequence). The junction had 5 bases not matched to a gene; V was cut back by 6 bases and J by 2 bases. This CDR3 spans 14 amino acids. The CDR3 region is CASILQGANYGYTF. The CDR3 nucleotides are TGTGCCAGCATCCTACAGGGGGCGAACTATGGCTACACCTTC.

The CDR3 spells CAWNEGRGLNTEAFF. In DNA, the CDR3 is TGTGCCTGGAACGAGGGGAGGGGCCTGAACACTGAAGCTTTCTTT. This chain links TRBV30 with TRBJ1-1; D might be TRBD1 (5 bases). Germline V lookup: CDR1 GTSNPN, CDR2 SVGIG (reference sequence). V was clipped by 4 bases and J by 0 bases, with 15 bases between them. This CDR3 comprises 15 residues.

The chain recombines TRBV9 with TRBJ2-1; 10 bases fit TRBD2. The length of the CDR3 is 16 residues. Looked up from germline, CDR1 is SGDLS and CDR2 is YYNGEE. V trimming: 2 bases; J trimming: 4 bases; junction bases outside the gene matches: 6. CDR3 region: CASSVTAGGNYNEQFF. DNA of the CDR3: TGTGCCAGCAGCGTTACAGCGGGAGGGAATTACAATGAGCAGTTCTTC.

Worth noting for this clone: This sample also contains other DNA sequences that code for the same CDR3. The chain employs TRBV19 and TRBJ1-5, with 7 positions matching TRBD1. CDR3 length equals 15 residues. The germline gives CDR1 LNHDA, CDR2 SQIVND (reference sequence). The V and J ends lost 6 bases and 1 base, in that order; junction bases with no gene match: 6. This chain's CDR3 is CASRRQGGSNQPQHF. CDR3 nucleotide sequence: TGTGCCAGTAGACGACAGGGTGGGAGCAATCAGCCCCAGCATTTT.

The chain links TRBV29-1 to TRBJ2-5; possibly TRBD1 for D (6 bases). The V gene lost 8 bases and the J gene lost 1 base, with 14 bases spanning the gap. The CDR3 spans 13 residues. Germline V gene sequence: CDR1 SQVTM, CDR2 ANQGSEA. The CDR3 DNA reads TGCAGCACTCTAGGACAGCCCCAAGAGACCCAGTACTTC. Translating gives CSTLGQPQETQYF.

The chain links TRBV6-5 to TRBJ1-6, with D unresolved. Germline V CDR1 and CDR2: MNHEY, SVGAGI. Trimming cost V 5 bases and J 8 bases, with 10 bases left between them. CDR3 length equals 13 residues. The CDR3 is CASSKQRDSPLHF. The CDR3 region has the DNA TGTGCCAGCAGTAAACAACGGGATTCACCCCTCCACTTT.